Below, 4 T cell receptor beta chains from the same sample are listed, as sequenced in a study of T cell repertoires in cytomegalovirus infection. A single record per CDR3 protein comes from TCRdb applying MiXCR to the reads. The sample lists roughly 760,000 distinct CDR3 sequences, 35% to 45% seen once, with roughly 2.9% in the top ten. Material: PBMCs. These receptors all stem from a human donor in good health (CMV status not recorded). Some clones in this sample may be carry-over from other donors' samples.

The gene calls are TRBV5-4 and TRBJ2-3; weak D call: TRBD1 (5 bases). CDR1 is SGHNT and CDR2 is YYREEE in the germline V gene (reference sequence). The CDR3 extends over 15 amino acids. The V gene lost 2 bases and the J gene lost 6 bases, with 16 bases spanning the gap. This CDR3 is CASSFQGRLEDTQYF. The CDR3 DNA follows: TGTGCCAGCAGCTTTCAGGGTCGTTTGGAGGATACGCAGTATTTT.

This clonotype was counted many times. The chain links TRBV7-6 to TRBJ2-2; D possibly uses TRBD1 or TRBD2 (5 bases each). The germline gives CDR1 SGHVS, CDR2 FNYEAQ. Trimming pared 8 bases from V and 2 bases from J, leaving 12 bases between. This CDR3 has 14 amino acids. The CDR3 here is CASGGRENTGELFF. The CDR3 coding sequence is TGTGCCAGCGGAGGCAGGGAAAACACCGGGGAGCTGTTTTTT.

The J gene is TRBJ1-2, the V gene TRBV2; the D is unclear. Germline CDR1 reads SNHLY; CDR2 reads FYNNEI. V lost 8 bases to trimming and J lost 8 bases, with 18 bases between them. The CDR3 has 13 amino acids. This chain's CDR3 is CASGPIMGSGYTF. The CDR3 DNA follows: TGTGCCAGCGGCCCAATAATGGGGTCGGGCTACACCTTC.

The rearrangement links TRBV12-3 or TRBV12-4 to TRBJ2-2; D may match TRBD1 or TRBD2 (5 bases each). Trimming pared 10 bases from V and 2 bases from J, leaving 14 bases between. This CDR3 is 14 amino acids long. The CDR3 reads CATSRGVNTGELFF. The CDR3 DNA sequence: TGTGCCACCTCTAGAGGGGTTAACACCGGGGAGCTGTTTTTT.